This T cell receptor (beta chain) was captured by sequencing in a study of T-cell reconstitution after alpha-beta-depleted transplantation in children. Germline CDR1 DFQATT, CDR2 SNEGSKA (reference sequence). The V and J ends lost 3 bases and 2 bases, in that order; junction bases with no gene match: 6. The length of the CDR3 is 15 residues. Of note for this clonotype: Its antigen is as yet unknown.

Unique molecular identifiers were built into the TCRbeta library. TCRdb re-called the PCR reads with MiXCR, one entry per CDR3 protein. The sample has a few hundred thousand distinct CDR3 sequences; roughly 30% are singletons. Regarding the study as a whole: One year after transplant, T-cell counts and diversity came mostly from newly produced T cells.

The sequencing used PBMCs, collected before TCRalphabeta/CD19-depleted stem cell transplant. This TCR derives from a boy in the first two years of life with Wiskott-Aldrich syndrome, due to receive a stem cell transplant. The chain recombines TRBV20-1 with TRBJ2-5, with TRBD2 matching 10 bases. The CDR3 loop reads CSASRTSGFQETQYF. In DNA form, the CDR3 reads TGCAGTGCTAGTAGGACTAGCGGTTTTCAAGAGACCCAGTACTTC.